These 20 T cell receptor beta chains were sequenced from one sample in a study of blood T cells in healthy people across ages (dated by TCRdb to 2013 to 2016). Receptors were amplified or captured by 5' RACE. TCRdb shows the sequencer as Illumina HiSeq 2500. A second PCR of about 7 to 12 cycles was run with a J-beta primer mix and a sample-barcoded 5' primer. The public reads were reprocessed in TCRdb via fastp at Q25 and MiXCR, keeping in-frame beta chains. Each record represents a unique CDR3 protein, reported with the most common genes and DNA among its rows. Recorded for this sample are 1.5 million to 2 million distinct CDR3 sequences; around 50% of them occurred a single time. The ten largest clonotypes hold around 2.1% of the sample. The specimen was blood. The source is a woman aged 40 to 55 in good health.

V usage is TRBV7-9 and J usage is TRBJ2-3, with 10 nucleotides matching TRBD2. V shed 5 bases, J shed 8 bases, and the junction held 10 bases outside the gene matches. Per germline, CDR1 SEHNR and CDR2 FQNEAQ (reference sequence). This CDR3 has 15 residues. CDR3 residues: CASSPLAGAVGTQYF. CDR3 DNA sequence: TGTGCCAGCAGCCCTCTAGCGGGGGCGGTGGGTACGCAGTATTTT. Combining the CDR3 with reference TRBV7-9 and TRBJ2-3 gives the whole variable domain DTGVSQNPRHKITKRGQNVTFRCDPISEHNRLYWYRQTLGQGPEFLTYFQNEAQLEKSRLLSDRFSAERPKGSFSTLEIQRTEQGDSAMYLCASSPLAGAVGTQYFGPGTRLTVL.

The chain uses TRBV4-1 and TRBJ2-5; 10 positions agree with TRBD2. The CDR3 runs to 18 residues. J gave up 4 bases and V 0 bases, and 11 bases lay outside the gene matches. The germline CDR1 and CDR2 sequences are MGHRA and YSYEKL. The CDR3 region has the DNA TGCGCCAGCAGCCAAGACCCAGCGGGGGGGCCACGGGTAGAGACCCAGTACTTC. As protein: CASSQDPAGGPRVETQYF.

The chain uses TRBV6-5 and TRBJ2-1; 9 bases align to TRBD1. The trim removed 2 bases at V and 9 bases at J, leaving 8 bases unmatched. The CDR3 extends over 15 amino acids. Germline V CDR1 and CDR2: MNHEY, SVGAGI. The CDR3 nucleotides are TGTGCCAGCAGTTACCCGATCACAGGGGGCTTTGAGCAGTTCTTC. Its protein is CASSYPITGGFEQFF.

The chain couples TRBV7-2 to TRBJ2-6; 10 positions match TRBD1. This CDR3 contains 19 residues. After removal of 2 bases from V and 0 bases from J, the junction contained 7 bases not matched to a gene. CDR1 and CDR2 from the germline V gene are SGHTA and FQGNSA. CDR3 sequence: CASSLTRQGANSGANVLTF. For the CDR3, the DNA is TGTGCCAGCAGCTTAACCCGACAGGGGGCGAACTCTGGGGCCAACGTCCTGACTTTC. Full variable domain (rest looked up from reference TRBV7-2 and TRBJ2-6): GAGVSQSPSNKVTEKGKDVELRCDPISGHTALYWYRQSLGQGLEFLIYFQGNSAPDKSGLPSDRFSAERTGGSVSTLTIQRTQQEDSAVYLCASSLTRQGANSGANVLTFGAGSRLTVL.

The gene calls are TRBV6-2 or TRBV6-3 and TRBJ2-3; 8 nucleotides agree with TRBD2. The CDR3 contains 17 residues. V was pared by 4 bases and J by 2 bases, with 11 bases of the junction left unmatched. Per the germline V gene, CDR1 is MNHEY and CDR2 is SVGEGT. CDR3 in amino acids: CASSWPAGAGITDTQYF. In DNA, the CDR3 is TGTGCCAGCAGTTGGCCAGCGGGGGCAGGAATCACAGATACGCAGTATTTT.

V gene TRBV3-1 combines with J gene TRBJ1-2, with TRBD1 as a possible D gene (5 bases). The CDR3 sequence is 12 residues long. The V gene lost 3 bases and the J gene lost 6 bases, with 8 bases spanning the gap. Per the germline V gene, CDR1 is LGHDT and CDR2 is YNNKEL (reference sequence). The CDR3 region has the DNA TGTGCCAGCAGCCATGGGACGGATGGCTACACCTTC. Translated, it gives CASSHGTDGYTF.

Notes on this clonotype: A read error may produce the germline difference seen at one junction end. The chain is built from TRBV28 and TRBJ2-1; 10 nucleotides match TRBD1. Per the germline V gene, CDR1 is MDHEN and CDR2 is SYDVKM. CDR3 length: 16 residues. For the CDR3, the DNA is TGCGCCAGCAGTTACCCCGGGACAGGGGATTACAATGAGCAGTTCTTC. This sequence encodes CASSYPGTGDYNEQFF.

V is TRBV28 and J is TRBJ2-1; 12 bases map to TRBD2. The V segment lost 6 bases and the J segment 10 bases; nucleotides outside the gene matches: 10. Germline assignment: CDR1 MDHEN and CDR2 SYDVKM. The CDR3 has 15 residues. The CDR3 reads CASRVLAGGLREQFF. CDR3 nucleotide sequence: TGTGCCAGCAGGGTCCTAGCGGGGGGGCTACGAGAGCAGTTCTTC.

Concerning this clonotype: At one of its ends the junction is not consistent with the germline gene, which may arise from a read error. This rearrangement joins TRBV5-1 to TRBJ2-1; TRBD2 matches 10 bases. Germline V CDR1 and CDR2: SGHRS, YFSETQ. This CDR3 contains 16 residues. The DNA for the CDR3 is TGCGCCAGCAGCCCACTAGCGGGGCTTTCCTACAATGAGCAGTTCTTT. As protein: CASSPLAGLSYNEQFF.

This clonotype was observed a handful of times. The chain is built from TRBV29-1 and TRBJ2-3; a weak D match, TRBD1 (5 bases). This CDR3 is built from 15 residues. V was pared by 3 bases and J by 1 base, with 14 bases between. Germline V gene data show CDR1 as SQVTM and CDR2 as ANQGSEA. CDR3 amino acids: CSVDFRVRGTDTQYF. DNA of the CDR3: TGCAGCGTTGACTTTAGGGTCAGGGGCACAGATACGCAGTATTTT.

The J gene is TRBJ2-7, the V gene TRBV4-2; D is perhaps TRBD2 (6 bases). Germline CDR1 reads LGHNA; CDR2 reads YNFKEQ. This CDR3 spans 16 amino acids. V dropped 0 bases and J dropped 0 bases, with 12 bases sitting between them. CDR3 residues: CASSQDVAGPSYEQYF. The DNA for the CDR3 is TGTGCCAGCAGCCAAGATGTGGCGGGGCCCTCCTACGAGCAGTACTTC.

This clonotype was detected only a few times. This chain links TRBV12-3 or TRBV12-4 with TRBJ2-3; D gene unclear. The length of the CDR3 is 13 residues. V lost 6 bases to trimming and J lost 2 bases, with 9 bases between them. CDR3 amino acids: CASSRHHTDTQYF. The CDR3 DNA reads as TGTGCCAGCAGCAGACACCACACAGATACGCAGTATTTT.

The CDR3 nucleotides are TGTGCCAGCAGAAGCACCCGTATGGCGGGCACAGATACGCAGTATTTT. Amino acid sequence: CASRSTRMAGTDTQYF. The gene calls are TRBV6-5 and TRBJ2-3; D is undetermined. Trimming took 6 bases from V and 1 from J, leaving 17 bases between them. Germline values: CDR1 MNHEY, CDR2 SVGAGI. There are 16 residues in the CDR3.

The chain recombines TRBV20-1 with TRBJ1-2, with D possibly matching TRBD1 (5 bases). Germline CDR1 and CDR2: DFQATT and SNEGSKA (reference sequence). V was clipped by 3 bases and J by 6 bases, with 17 bases between them. The CDR3 runs to 14 residues. The CDR3 is CSASSPRDGHGYTF. The CDR3 DNA follows: TGCAGTGCTAGTTCCCCCAGGGACGGACATGGCTACACCTTC.

This clonotype occurred a few times. The chain carries TRBV12-5 and TRBJ2-1; D ambiguous. CDR3 length equals 12 residues. V gave up 2 bases and J gave up 8 bases, with 7 bases separating them. CDR1 is LGHNT, CDR2 FRNRAP, per germline. CDR3 in amino acids: CASGLKTDEQFF. CDR3 nucleotides: TGTGCTAGTGGTTTGAAGACGGATGAGCAGTTCTTC.

The chain uses TRBV5-1 and TRBJ2-1, with D uncertain. Trimming cost V 5 bases and J 0 bases, with 9 bases left between them. The CDR3 spans 14 residues. Germline CDR1 is SGHRS and CDR2 is YFSETQ. CDR3 sequence: CASSRMSSYNEQFF. The CDR3 DNA reads as TGCGCCAGCAGTAGGATGAGCTCCTACAATGAGCAGTTCTTC.

This clonotype has only a few counts. The chain carries TRBV29-1 and TRBJ1-2, with a possible D match to TRBD1 (6 bases). CDR3 length: 14 amino acids. Trimming left V 6 bases short and J 1 base short, with 15 bases between. Germline CDR1 and CDR2: SQVTM and ANQGSEA. CDR3: CSVDIQGRNYGYTF. For the CDR3, the DNA is TGCAGCGTGGACATTCAGGGGCGTAACTATGGCTACACCTTC.

The table lists this clonotype with many counts. The genes are TRBV29-1 and TRBJ2-5; 10 bases are shared with TRBD1. This CDR3 spans 15 amino acids. Germline CDR1 and CDR2: SQVTM and ANQGSEA. Losses at the gene ends were 6 bases for V and 2 bases for J; bases not matched to a gene: 9. CDR3 sequence (DNA): TGCAGCGTAAAAATGACAGGGGGCGGACAAGAGACCCAGTACTTC. This sequence encodes CSVKMTGGGQETQYF. Drawing the rest from reference TRBV29-1 and TRBJ2-5, the complete variable domain is SAVISQKPSRDICQRGTSLTIQCQVDSQVTMMFWYRQQPGQSLTLIATANQGSEATYESGFVIDKFPISRPNLTFSTLTVSNMSPEDSSIYLCSVKMTGGGQETQYFGPGTRLLVL.

In its sample, this clonotype was seen a few times. V gene TRBV3-1 combines with J gene TRBJ2-7, with 13 bases that match TRBD2. CDR3 size: 13 residues. Germline V gives CDR1 LGHDT, CDR2 YNNKEL (reference sequence). Trimming removed 7 bases from V and 5 bases from J; junction bases left unmatched: 2. CDR3 residues: CASKTSGGNEQYF. The CDR3 DNA reads TGTGCCAGCAAGACTAGCGGGGGGAACGAGCAGTACTTC.

The chain combines TRBV29-1 with TRBJ2-1, with D maybe TRBD2 (5 bases). The CDR3 covers 13 residues. Germline V gene data show CDR1 as SQVTM and CDR2 as ANQGSEA. Trimming shortened V by 4 bases and J by 0 bases, and 7 bases separated the two germline ends. The CDR3 loop is CSVVGNSYNEQFF. DNA of the CDR3: TGCAGCGTTGTCGGGAACTCCTACAATGAGCAGTTCTTC.